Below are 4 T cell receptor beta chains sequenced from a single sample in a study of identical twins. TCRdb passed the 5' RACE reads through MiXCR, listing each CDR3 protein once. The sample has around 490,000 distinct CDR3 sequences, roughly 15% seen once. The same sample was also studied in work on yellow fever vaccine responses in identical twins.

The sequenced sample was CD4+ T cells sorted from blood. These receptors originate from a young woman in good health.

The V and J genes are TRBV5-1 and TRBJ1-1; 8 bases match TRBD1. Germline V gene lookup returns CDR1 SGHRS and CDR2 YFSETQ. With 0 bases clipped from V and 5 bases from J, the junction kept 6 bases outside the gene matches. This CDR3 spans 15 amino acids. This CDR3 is CASSLAGQGRTEAFF. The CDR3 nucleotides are TGCGCCAGCAGCTTGGCTGGACAGGGTCGAACTGAAGCTTTCTTT.

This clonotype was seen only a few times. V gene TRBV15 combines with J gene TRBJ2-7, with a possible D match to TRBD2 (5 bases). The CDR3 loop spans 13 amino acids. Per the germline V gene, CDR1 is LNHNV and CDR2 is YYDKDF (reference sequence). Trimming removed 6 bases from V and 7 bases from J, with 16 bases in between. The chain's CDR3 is CATSFLRSGEQYV. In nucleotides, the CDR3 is TGTGCCACCAGTTTCCTTCGGTCGGGAGAGCAGTACGTC.

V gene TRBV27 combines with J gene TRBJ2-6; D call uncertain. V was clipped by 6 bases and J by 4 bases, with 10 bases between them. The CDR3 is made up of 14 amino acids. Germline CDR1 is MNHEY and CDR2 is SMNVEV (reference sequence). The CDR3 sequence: CASRISMGANVLTF. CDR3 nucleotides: TGTGCCAGCAGGATCTCGATGGGGGCCAACGTCCTGACTTTC.

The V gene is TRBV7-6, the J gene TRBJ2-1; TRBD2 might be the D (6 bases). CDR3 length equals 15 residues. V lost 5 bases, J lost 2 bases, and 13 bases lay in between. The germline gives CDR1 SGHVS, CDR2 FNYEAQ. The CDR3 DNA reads TGTGCCAGCAGCCTAGGAGGGACGGCCTACAATGAGCAGTTCTTC. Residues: CASSLGGTAYNEQFF.